This paragraph covers one T cell receptor (beta chain) sequence. Its antigen is unidentified. Its ends do not fully match the called genes, so a read error is possible. Germline loops: CDR1 SGHVS, CDR2 FQNEAQ. CDR3 length: 15 amino acids. This entry comes from a study of blood T cells in healthy people across ages. The second PCR ran about 6 to 11 cycles with a sample-barcoded 5' primer and J-beta primers. TCRdb redid the calling of the 5' RACE reads with MiXCR, one entry per CDR3 protein. The data show approximately 1.5 million distinct CDR3 sequences, about 31% seen once. Regarding the study as a whole: Donors of long life had a larger count of naive CD4+ cells and greater diversity than aged donors.

The sequenced material came from blood. The sequence came from a woman in her 30s in good health. The chain joins TRBV7-8 to TRBJ1-2, with D possibly TRBD1 on 6 matching bases. CDR3 region: CASSPRPGQSYGHTF. The CDR3, as DNA: TGTGCCAGCAGCCCCAGGCCCGGACAGAGCTATGGCCACACCTTC.